This entry lists 15 T cell receptor beta chains sequenced from one sample in a study of control samples from healthy donors and cancer patients. Generated by immunoSEQ multiplex PCR, the TCRdb table keeps only in-frame clones and is missing some. The table has approximately 97,000 clones, about 92% seen once. The specimen was blood. The receptors originated from a woman under 30 in good health.

This sequence joins TRBV19 and TRBJ1-5, with a possible D match to TRBD1 (5 bases). This CDR3 contains 15 residues. Trimming cost V 1 base and J 4 bases, with 11 bases left between them. CDR1 is LNHDA, CDR2 SQIVND, per germline (reference sequence). In nucleotides, the CDR3 is TGTGCCAGTAGTATAGCGGCAGGGCCAAATCAGCCCCAGCATTTT. Amino acids: CASSIAAGPNQPQHF. The entire variable domain, with the rest obtained from reference TRBV19 and TRBJ1-5, is as follows: DGGITQSPKYLFRKEGQNVTLSCEQNLNHDAMYWYRQDPGQGLRLIYYSQIVNDFQKGDIAEGYSVSREKKESFPLTVTSAQKNPTAFYLCASSIAAGPNQPQHFGDGTRLSIL.

The V and J genes are TRBV5-6 and TRBJ1-2; 8 bases fit TRBD1. The CDR3 is 17 residues long. The germline gives CDR1 SGHDT, CDR2 YYEEEE. Trimming took 0 bases from V and 0 from J; bases not matched to a gene: 7. The CDR3 DNA is TGTGCCAGCAGCTTGGCAGGGGGCGGTCGAGCTAACTATGGCTACACCTTC. It translates to CASSLAGGGRANYGYTF. The full variable domain, in which reference TRBV5-6 and TRBJ1-2 provide the parts outside the CDR3, is DAGVTQSPTHLIKTRGQQVTLRCSPKSGHDTVSWYQQALGQGPQFIFQYYEEEERQRGNFPDRFSGHQFPNYSSELNVNALLLGDSALYLCASSLAGGGRANYGYTFGSGTRLTVV.

V is TRBV25-1 and J is TRBJ1-2, with D unresolved. Trimming took 6 bases from V and 1 from J, leaving 6 bases between them. The CDR3 is 12 residues long. In germline, CDR1 is MGHDK, CDR2 SYGVNS. CDR3 protein: CASSYLNYGYTF. CDR3 sequence (DNA): TGTGCCAGCAGCTACCTTAACTATGGCTACACCTTC.

The chain couples TRBV19 to TRBJ2-3, with D tentatively TRBD2 (7 bases). The germline V and J ends were trimmed by 9 bases and 6 bases, with 16 bases remaining between them. The CDR3 has 13 residues. The V gene's germline CDR1 is LNHDA and CDR2 SQIVND (reference sequence). The CDR3 is CASQKGGLDTQYF. CDR3 DNA: TGTGCCAGCCAAAAGGGGGGGCTCGATACGCAGTATTTT.

This clone was seen a few times. This sequence joins TRBV5-4 and TRBJ2-2; D possibly corresponds to TRBD2 (5 bases). The germline gives CDR1 SGHNT, CDR2 YYREEE (reference sequence). Trimming removed 3 bases at V and 1 base at J, with 10 bases between. This CDR3 contains 15 residues. CDR3 bases: TGTGCCAGCAGCTCAGCAGGACTGAACACCGGGGAGCTGTTTTTT. It translates to CASSSAGLNTGELFF.

The chain carries TRBV6-1 and TRBJ2-1; no clear D gene. The CDR3 is 16 amino acids. Germline V gene sequence: CDR1 MNHNS, CDR2 SASEGT. V lost 0 bases, J lost 12 bases, and 21 bases lay in between. CDR3 nucleotide sequence: TGTGCCAGCAGTGAAGCGCAGCTCTCTCTCGGCGGCCGGCAGTTCTTC. This sequence encodes CASSEAQLSLGGRQFF.

V and J are TRBV7-2 and TRBJ2-7, with 7 nucleotides matching TRBD2. Trimming removed 0 bases from V and 0 bases from J; junction bases left unmatched: 5. This CDR3 contains 16 residues. Looked up from germline, CDR1 is SGHTA and CDR2 is FQGNSA. The CDR3, as DNA: TGTGCCAGCAGCTTAGCCGGACTAGTCAGCTCCTACGAGCAGTACTTC. Its protein is CASSLAGLVSSYEQYF.

The chain joins TRBV2 to TRBJ1-5; 9 bases map to TRBD1. The V gene's germline CDR1 is SNHLY and CDR2 FYNNEI. The CDR3 is 13 residues long. J was trimmed by 6 bases and V by 7 bases; bases with no gene match: 4. The CDR3 spells CASTGTGTQPQHF. In DNA form, the CDR3 reads TGTGCCAGCACCGGGACAGGGACTCAGCCCCAGCATTTT. Looking up the rest from reference TRBV2 and TRBJ1-5 gives the full variable domain: EPEVTQTPSHQVTQMGQEVILRCVPISNHLYFYWYRQILGQKVEFLVSFYNNEISEKSEIFDDQFSVERPDGSNFTLKIRSTKLEDSAMYFCASTGTGTQPQHFGDGTRLSIL.

The rearrangement uses TRBV5-6 and TRBJ1-1; D may be TRBD1 (5 bases). Germline CDR1 is SGHDT and CDR2 is YYEEEE. The CDR3 loop spans 11 amino acids. V shed 4 bases and J shed 7 bases, with 8 bases lying between them. CDR3 DNA sequence: TGTGCCAGCAGCAAAGACAGTGAAGCTTTCTTT. Protein: CASSKDSEAFF.

The rearrangement joins TRBV2 to TRBJ2-5, with 11 bases identical to TRBD2. The CDR3 is 15 amino acids. Looked up from germline, CDR1 is SNHLY and CDR2 is FYNNEI. V lost 8 bases, J lost 2 bases, and 7 bases stayed unmatched. This chain's CDR3 is CASQLAGGLQETQYF. The CDR3 DNA reads TGTGCCAGCCAATTAGCGGGGGGGTTACAAGAGACCCAGTACTTC.

Notes on this clone: Within the sample, other DNA sequences also encode this same CDR3. The rearrangement links TRBV12-3 or TRBV12-4 to TRBJ1-2; TRBD1 agrees at 7 bases. The CDR3 is made up of 13 amino acids. With 6 bases clipped from V and 7 bases from J, the junction kept 8 bases outside the gene matches. CDR3 DNA: TGTGCCAGCAGCCGCCCGACAGGGTTTGGCTACACCTTC. The encoded protein is CASSRPTGFGYTF.

The gene calls are TRBV10-3 and TRBJ2-1; D is tentatively TRBD1 or TRBD2 (5 bases each). Germline loops: CDR1 ENHRY, CDR2 SYGVKD. CDR3 length: 12 residues. The V gene lost 6 bases and the J gene lost 8 bases, with 11 bases spanning the gap. The CDR3 loop is CAISRRGDEQFF. CDR3 nucleotides: TGTGCCATCAGCCGACGGGGCGATGAGCAGTTCTTC.

The chain recombines TRBV10-1 with TRBJ1-5; D unclear. Germline values: CDR1 WNHNN, CDR2 SYGVQD (reference sequence). The CDR3 has 13 residues. The V end was cut by 2 bases, the J end by 4 bases, with 6 bases between. The DNA of the CDR3 is TGCGCCAGCAGTGAGAGGGAAAATCAGCCCCAGCATTTT. Amino acid sequence: CASSERENQPQHF.

This clone was recorded once. The J gene is TRBJ2-3, the V gene TRBV3-1 (or the pseudogene TRBV3-2); the match to TRBD2 covers 10 bases. Germline assignment: CDR1 LGHDT and CDR2 YNNKEL (reference sequence). The ends lost 4 bases at V and 0 bases at J; junction bases unmatched: 10. The CDR3 sequence is 18 residues long. The DNA of the CDR3 is TGTGCCAGCAGCCCCTACGAGAGCGGGGGGGGGAGCACAGATACGCAGTATTTT. As protein: CASSPYESGGGSTDTQYF.

The genes are TRBV7-9 and TRBJ2-2; unclear D gene. CDR1 and CDR2 (germline): SEHNR, FQNEAQ (reference sequence). The CDR3 loop spans 14 amino acids. The ends were cut back, 8 bases at V and 0 bases at J, with 10 bases in the middle. CDR3 DNA sequence: TGTGCCAGCGGATCAATAACGAACACCGGGGAGCTGTTTTTT. This codes for CASGSITNTGELFF.